This T cell receptor (beta chain) derives from a study of glioma-infiltrating T cells after dendritic cell vaccination. Looking at the study overall: Glioblastoma patients came from Phase I and II dendritic cell vaccination trials. The study, taken as a whole, reports: Only a small number of patients had complete blood and tumor samples.

Time point: after dendritic cell vaccination, including at tumor progression/relapse. TCRB CDR3 was amplified from 2 ug genomic DNA or less. Amplification used 60 V beta primers and 13 J beta primers. Measured with immunoSEQ multiplex PCR; TCRdb has only the in-frame clones, and not every one. This table holds approximately 93,000 clones, about 85% found once. Concerning this clone: Its antigen remains unknown.

The CDR3 consists of 13 residues. V shed 3 bases and J shed 9 bases, with 12 bases lying between them. CDR1 SGHTA and CDR2 FQGTGA come from the germline V gene. V and J are TRBV7-3 and TRBJ2-1; no firm D call. The origin of this receptor is a human donor with glioblastoma. The source was blood, collected after dendritic cell vaccination. The CDR3 DNA follows: TGTGCCAGCAGCTTCCCCGGTTCTTCTGAGCAGTTCTTC. It is translated as CASSFPGSSEQFF.